The 25 T cell receptor beta chains given below trace back to one sample, sequenced in a study of beta chain features in type 1 diabetes. Study-wide results and limits: Among all four CD4+ subsets, Type 1 diabetes patients had TCRB CDR3s that were moderately but significantly shorter.

Their antigens remain unidentified. cDNA synthesis used the whole RNA isolate, giving expressed TCRB sequences. Data came from immunoSEQ multiplex PCR; TCRdb stores just in-frame clones and leaves some out. The sample holds 600,000 to 750,000 clones, around 12% seen once. The sample consisted of naive CD4+ T cells from blood. These receptor sequences come from a man younger than 45 with type 1 diabetes.

This rearrangement joins TRBV25-1 to TRBJ2-1; D is undetermined. This CDR3 region has 15 residues. The ends were cut back, 7 bases at V and 0 bases at J, with 13 bases in the middle. Per germline, CDR1 MGHDK and CDR2 SYGVNS. CDR3 loop: CASTLGRSSYNEQFF. The CDR3 DNA reads as TGTGCCAGCACCCTGGGCCGTAGCTCCTACAATGAGCAGTTCTTC.

This clone showed up just a few times. This sequence joins TRBV5-1 and TRBJ2-2; D gene unclear. Trimming removed 4 bases from V and 3 bases from J, with 13 bases in between. CDR3 length: 15 residues. Germline CDR1 is SGHRS and CDR2 is YFSETQ. The DNA of the CDR3 is TGCGCCAGCAGCAGCGCAGGCGTGGACACCGGGGAGCTGTTTTTT. Protein product: CASSSAGVDTGELFF.

This clone occurred a few times. This chain connects TRBV19 to TRBJ2-2; 8 bases align to TRBD2. Trimming cost V 1 base and J 1 base; bases outside gene matches: 2. This CDR3 spans 16 amino acids. The germline gives CDR1 LNHDA, CDR2 SQIVND (reference sequence). CDR3 loop: CASSIALAENTGELFF. The CDR3 DNA follows: TGTGCCAGTAGTATAGCACTAGCGGAGAACACCGGGGAGCTGTTTTTT. Using reference TRBV19 and TRBJ2-2 for the parts outside the CDR3, the full variable domain is DGGITQSPKYLFRKEGQNVTLSCEQNLNHDAMYWYRQDPGQGLRLIYYSQIVNDFQKGDIAEGYSVSREKKESFPLTVTSAQKNPTAFYLCASSIALAENTGELFFGEGSRLTVL.

The rearrangement uses TRBV7-6 and TRBJ1-2; 10 nucleotides align to TRBD1. Trimming at V came to 5 bases and at J to 8 bases, leaving 5 bases not matched to a gene. Germline CDR1 SGHVS, CDR2 FNYEAQ. This CDR3 is built from 13 residues. CDR3 in amino acids: CASSRQGAGGYTF. CDR3 nucleotide sequence: TGTGCCAGCAGCCGACAGGGGGCGGGAGGCTACACCTTC.

The chain links TRBV4-2 to TRBJ2-3; 9 bases are a match to TRBD2. After removal of 4 bases from V and 2 bases from J, the junction contained 13 bases not matched to a gene. The CDR3 is made up of 18 amino acids. CDR1 LGHNA and CDR2 YNFKEQ come from the germline V gene. CDR3: CASSRVASGGPSTDTQYF. Written as DNA, the CDR3 is TGTGCCAGCAGCCGGGTAGCGAGCGGGGGGCCATCCACAGATACGCAGTATTTT.

This rearrangement joins TRBV7-2 to TRBJ2-3, with D possibly matching TRBD2 (6 bases). Germline loops: CDR1 SGHTA, CDR2 FQGNSA. This CDR3 has 18 amino acids. Trimming shortened V by 1 base and J by 4 bases, and 21 bases separated the two germline ends. Here the CDR3 DNA reads TGTGCCAGCAGCTTAGAGGCTAGCGCGTCTGGTCGGTCAGATACGCAGTATTTT. As protein: CASSLEASASGRSDTQYF.

The chain uses TRBV10-3 and TRBJ2-7; 12 bases align to TRBD1. From germline, CDR1 is ENHRY and CDR2 SYGVKD. The CDR3 spans 14 residues. V was pared by 6 bases and J by 1 base, with 1 base of the junction left unmatched. The CDR3 here is CAIRGQGASYEQYF. The CDR3 nucleotides read TGTGCCATCAGGGGACAGGGGGCTTCCTACGAGCAGTACTTC.

The rearrangement links TRBV6-1 to TRBJ2-7; D call uncertain. V lost 4 bases, J lost 2 bases, and 3 bases lay in between. The germline V gene encodes CDR1 MNHNS and CDR2 SASEGT. The CDR3 contains 11 residues. As DNA, the CDR3 is TGTGCCAGCAGTGGAGCCTACGAGCAGTACTTC. Its translation: CASSGAYEQYF.

The genes are TRBV29-1 and TRBJ1-1; D is unresolved. Looked up from germline, CDR1 is SQVTM and CDR2 is ANQGSEA. V was pared by 3 bases and J by 7 bases, with 6 bases between. The CDR3 covers 10 residues. Here the CDR3 reads CSVDSYEAFF. The CDR3 DNA reads TGCAGCGTTGACAGTTATGAAGCTTTCTTT.

This clone was counted between two and nine times. The gene calls are TRBV7-2 and TRBJ1-5, with D perhaps matching TRBD1 (5 bases). V lost 2 bases and J 6 bases, leaving 14 bases between the germline ends. Per the germline V gene, CDR1 is SGHTA and CDR2 is FQGNSA. This CDR3 contains 15 residues. This CDR3 reads CASSLNRGTGQPQHF. The CDR3 DNA reads as TGTGCCAGCAGCTTAAATCGGGGGACGGGTCAGCCCCAGCATTTT.

Only a few counts were recorded for this clone. The chain is built from TRBV30 and TRBJ2-2; possibly TRBD2 for D (5 bases). The germline CDR1 and CDR2 sequences are GTSNPN and SVGIG (reference sequence). CDR3 size: 14 residues. Between the trimmed V and J ends, which lost 0 bases and 6 bases, there was a span of 11 bases. The CDR3 DNA sequence: TGTGCCTGGAGTGTCTCTGGACTCTCCGGGGAGCTGTTTTTT. This gives the protein CAWSVSGLSGELFF.

This sequence joins TRBV14 and TRBJ1-2; 10 bases are a match to TRBD1. Per the germline V gene, CDR1 is SGHDN and CDR2 is FVKESK. The CDR3 consists of 16 residues. J gave up 9 bases and V 4 bases, and 14 bases lay outside the gene matches. CDR3 in amino acids: CASSPLPPDRGPSYTF. The CDR3, as DNA: TGTGCCAGCAGCCCGCTCCCTCCTGACAGGGGGCCTAGCTACACCTTC.

This clone was counted only a few times. J is TRBJ2-1 and V is TRBV15; D perhaps matches TRBD2 (6 bases). CDR1 and CDR2 from the germline V gene are LNHNV and YYDKDF (reference sequence). Trimming stripped 2 bases from V and 6 bases from J, with 17 bases between. There are 16 residues in the CDR3. The CDR3 region has the DNA TGTGCCACCAGCAGACCTATCGGGACTGCCGGCAATGAGCAGTTCTTC. It yields the protein CATSRPIGTAGNEQFF.

V gene TRBV5-1 combines with J gene TRBJ2-3; TRBD1 agrees at 9 bases. J gave up 6 bases and V 4 bases, and 6 bases lay outside the gene matches. The CDR3 runs to 14 residues. Germline V CDR1 and CDR2: SGHRS, YFSETQ. CDR3 sequence reads: CASSLGQGRDTQYF. The CDR3 DNA sequence: TGCGCCAGCAGCCTGGGACAGGGAAGGGATACGCAGTATTTT.

This chain links TRBV2 with TRBJ1-2; 8 bases line up with TRBD1. The CDR3 has 15 amino acids. CDR1 and CDR2 from the germline V gene are SNHLY and FYNNEI. Trimming removed 1 base from V and 7 bases from J; junction bases left unmatched: 8. CDR3 bases: TGTGCCAGCAGTGAAGAATGGACAGGGAGAAGTGGCTACACCTTC. It specifies CASSEEWTGRSGYTF.

This clone has just a few counts. The V call is TRBV7-2, the J call TRBJ2-2; the D is unclear. Germline CDR1 and CDR2: SGHTA and FQGNSA. This CDR3 comprises 16 residues. The V end lost 1 base, the J end lost 6 bases, and 15 bases lay between the germline ends. CDR3 sequence: CASSLGASEVSGELFF. Here the CDR3 DNA reads TGTGCCAGCAGCTTAGGGGCCAGCGAAGTGTCCGGGGAGCTGTTTTTT.

The table lists this clone with a few counts. J is TRBJ1-5 and V is TRBV7-9; 10 nucleotides agree with TRBD1. The length of the CDR3 is 14 residues. V trimming: 5 bases; J trimming: 7 bases; junction bases outside the gene matches: 5. Germline V gene data show CDR1 as SEHNR and CDR2 as FQNEAQ (reference sequence). The CDR3 sequence: CASSQTGGDQPQHF. DNA for the CDR3: TGTGCCAGCAGCCAGACAGGGGGCGACCAGCCCCAGCATTTT. The complete variable domain, with remaining parts taken from reference TRBV7-9 and TRBJ1-5, reads DTGVSQNPRHKITKRGQNVTFRCDPISEHNRLYWYRQTLGQGPEFLTYFQNEAQLEKSRLLSDRFSAERPKGSFSTLEIQRTEQGDSAMYLCASSQTGGDQPQHFGDGTRLSIL.

V gene TRBV18 combines with J gene TRBJ2-7; perhaps TRBD1 as D (6 bases). From germline, CDR1 is KGHSH and CDR2 LQKENI. The CDR3 is 18 amino acids. Trimming cost V 2 bases and J 0 bases, with 20 bases left between them. The CDR3 DNA reads as TGTGCCAGCTCACCAATAGGACAGCTCCTTAAGAGCTCCTACGAGCAGTACTTC. This codes for CASSPIGQLLKSSYEQYF. Full variable domain (remainder filled in from reference TRBV18 and TRBJ2-7): NAGVMQNPRHLVRRRGQEARLRCSPMKGHSHVYWYRQLPEEGLKFMVYLQKENIIDESGMPKERFSAEFPKEGPSILRIQQVVRGDSAAYFCASSPIGQLLKSSYEQYFGPGTRLTVT.

A few counts support this clone. The V gene is TRBV5-4, the J gene TRBJ1-1; D unclear. Between the trimmed V and J ends, which lost 0 bases and 5 bases, there was a span of 11 bases. The CDR3 covers 14 residues. CDR1 and CDR2 (germline): SGHNT, YYREEE (reference sequence). CDR3 protein: CASSLGTQRTEAFF. As DNA, the CDR3 is TGTGCCAGCAGCTTGGGGACCCAGCGAACTGAAGCTTTCTTT.

This clone has only a few counts. V usage is TRBV5-4 and J usage is TRBJ1-2; D possibly corresponds to TRBD1 (6 bases). Per germline, CDR1 SGHNT and CDR2 YYREEE (reference sequence). CDR3 size: 15 residues. The V gene lost 4 bases and the J gene lost 4 bases, with 17 bases spanning the gap. The DNA of the CDR3 is TGTGCCAGCAGCCCGCCGAGGACAGCCAGCTATGGCTACACCTTC. Translation gives CASSPPRTASYGYTF.

The chain has TRBV10-3 and TRBJ1-5; the D is unclear. This CDR3 spans 14 amino acids. V dropped 2 bases and J dropped 1 base, with 6 bases sitting between them. Germline V gives CDR1 ENHRY, CDR2 SYGVKD. The CDR3 here is CAISEGISNQPQHF. The CDR3 bases are TGTGCCATCAGTGAGGGTATAAGCAATCAGCCCCAGCATTTT.

This clone was observed a handful of times. The rearrangement links TRBV4-3 to TRBJ1-2, with D tentatively TRBD1 (5 bases). This CDR3 is 15 amino acids long. Germline V CDR1 and CDR2: LGHNA, YSLEER. V was shortened by 0 bases and J by 5 bases, with 13 bases between the two germline ends. The CDR3 region has the DNA TGCGCCAGCAGCCAAGAAGGCAGGGTGAGGTATGGCTACACCTTC. This sequence encodes CASSQEGRVRYGYTF.

This chain links TRBV27 with TRBJ1-6; D uncertain. The CDR3 sequence is 14 residues long. Trimming pared 4 bases from V and 7 bases from J, leaving 11 bases between. CDR1 MNHEY and CDR2 SMNVEV come from the germline V gene (reference sequence). CDR3 DNA sequence: TGTGCCAGCAGTTATAGGACGGGGAATTCACCCCTCCACTTT. Amino acid sequence: CASSYRTGNSPLHF.

A few counts support this clone. The V and J genes are TRBV12-5 and TRBJ1-5; no clear D gene. V was pared by 3 bases and J by 3 bases, with 6 bases between. Per the germline V gene, CDR1 is LGHNT and CDR2 is FRNRAP. The CDR3 runs to 13 residues. CDR3 sequence: CASGFGPNQPQHF. CDR3 bases: TGTGCTAGTGGTTTCGGCCCCAATCAGCCCCAGCATTTT.

This clone turned up a few times. The chain links TRBV7-2 to TRBJ1-1, with D perhaps TRBD1 (5 bases). CDR3 length equals 14 residues. CDR1 is SGHTA and CDR2 is FQGNSA in the germline V gene. Trimming cost V 5 bases and J 2 bases, with 12 bases left between them. CDR3 sequence: CASSPPGLNTEAFF. As DNA, the CDR3 is TGTGCCAGCAGCCCCCCGGGGCTAAACACTGAAGCTTTCTTT.